These 6 T cell receptor beta chains were all obtained from the same sample, sequenced in a study of post-analysis software for immune sequencing data. Whole-study results and caveats: Patients showed TRBV5-6, TRBV5-1 and TRBV20-1 among five TRBV segments more frequent than in controls.

Presence of unique molecular identifiers characterized the TCR beta cDNA libraries. One entry per CDR3 protein, called by TCRdb with MiXCR from the PCR reads. In the table there are 650,000 to 850,000 distinct CDR3 sequences, around 46% of which are singletons. Their antigens are not known. Sequencing was performed on blood. Receptor source: a girl aged 5 to 17 with multiple sclerosis.

This clonotype was seen more than once but under ten times. The chain has TRBV29-1 and TRBJ1-2; no clear D gene. The V and J ends lost 1 base and 1 base respectively, with 16 bases between them. The germline gives CDR1 SQVTM, CDR2 ANQGSEA. The CDR3 is 16 amino acids. The CDR3 sequence is CSVEGSKESINYGYTF. In DNA form, the CDR3 reads TGCAGCGTTGAAGGATCAAAGGAGAGTATTAACTATGGCTACACCTTC.

This clonotype showed up just a few times. This rearrangement joins TRBV29-1 to TRBJ2-7; 12 nucleotides line up with TRBD2. Germline V lookup: CDR1 SQVTM, CDR2 ANQGSEA. The CDR3 sequence is 13 residues long. V dropped 5 bases and J dropped 2; count of bases not matched to a gene: 1. The CDR3 DNA sequence: TGCAGCGTTAGGACTAGCGGGGCCTACGAGCAGTACTTC. Translation: CSVRTSGAYEQYF.

The chain couples TRBV20-1 to TRBJ2-3; no reliable D call. The CDR3 is 13 residues long. Trimming removed 5 bases at V and 6 bases at J, with 15 bases between. Germline CDR1 DFQATT, CDR2 SNEGSKA (reference sequence). The CDR3 spells CSAPIQGWDTQYF. The CDR3 nucleotides read TGCAGTGCTCCAATACAAGGGTGGGATACGCAGTATTTT.

This clonotype has more than one count but fewer than ten. The chain has TRBV20-1 and TRBJ2-1; D is uncertain. The CDR3 is made up of 11 amino acids. Germline V CDR1 and CDR2: DFQATT, SNEGSKA (reference sequence). The V gene lost 1 base and the J gene lost 10 bases, with 8 bases spanning the gap. The CDR3 sequence is CSARVRQEQFF. CDR3 DNA: TGCAGTGCTAGAGTGAGACAAGAGCAGTTCTTC.

J is TRBJ1-1 and V is TRBV20-1; 9 bases fit TRBD1. Germline trimming cut 3 bases from V and 1 base from J; bases unmatched to any gene: 6. The CDR3 runs 15 residues. From germline, CDR1 is DFQATT and CDR2 SNEGSKA (reference sequence). The CDR3 protein is CSASYRGRENTEAFF. CDR3 nucleotides: TGCAGTGCTAGCTACAGGGGGCGCGAGAACACTGAAGCTTTCTTT.

The chain couples TRBV28 to TRBJ2-5; 8 nucleotides line up with TRBD1. J was trimmed by 5 bases and V by 5 bases; bases with no gene match: 7. There are 14 residues in the CDR3. Germline V gene data show CDR1 as MDHEN and CDR2 as SYDVKM. The CDR3 region is CASSIGQGSETQYF. CDR3 nucleotides: TGTGCCAGCAGTATCGGACAGGGAAGTGAGACCCAGTACTTC.